This T cell receptor (beta chain) stems from a study of CD8 T cells in ankylosing spondylitis. 5'-RACE, quantitative and with molecular barcodes, yielded the TCR beta libraries. TCRdb redid the calling of the 5' RACE reads with MiXCR, one entry per CDR3 protein. Here the sample spans around 250,000 distinct CDR3 sequences, about 10% being singletons. Study-wide results and caveats: In ankylosing spondylitis patients, matched synovial fluid reportedly showed significant enrichment of disease-linked clones. Disease-linked clones were CD8+ and relatively rare in peripheral blood.

This clonotype was found many times. The antigen is unknown. The clonotype originates from a male donor with ankylosing spondylitis or in good health (not recorded which). Material for sequencing was blood, either unsorted or a sorted T cell fraction (not recorded which).

Here the CDR3 reads CASSLAGDEAFF. For the CDR3, the DNA is TGCGCCAGCAGCTTGGCAGGGGACGAGGCTTTCTTT. The rearrangement uses TRBV5-1 and TRBJ1-1; D is perhaps TRBD1 (6 bases). Trimming left V 0 bases short and J 11 bases short, with 11 bases between. The CDR3 length is 12 residues. Germline CDR1 is SGHRS and CDR2 is YFSETQ.